One sample yielded the 27 T cell receptor beta chains listed below, sequenced in a study of CD8+ T cells in alopecia areata. cDNA prepared by RNA extraction and subsequent reverse transcription served as the template for sequencing. Clones were read by immunoSEQ multiplex PCR, and TCRdb kept only the in-frame ones, dropping some. Here the sample spans some 110,000 clones, 35% to 40% being singletons. Sequences were obtained from CD4+ T cells sorted from blood. These receptors were taken from a human donor with alopecia areata.

The table lists this clone with a few counts. The CDR3 loop is CASSQDRGQETQYF. DNA of the CDR3: TGTGCCAGCAGCCAGGACAGGGGACAAGAGACCCAGTACTTC. V and J are TRBV7-2 and TRBJ2-5, with TRBD1 matching over 9 bases. Looked up from germline, CDR1 is SGHTA and CDR2 is FQGNSA. This CDR3 is 14 amino acids long. Trimming removed 5 bases from V and 2 bases from J; junction bases left unmatched: 3. The entire variable domain, with the rest obtained from reference TRBV7-2 and TRBJ2-5, is as follows: GAGVSQSPSNKVTEKGKDVELRCDPISGHTALYWYRQSLGQGLEFLIYFQGNSAPDKSGLPSDRFSAERTGGSVSTLTIQRTQQEDSAVYLCASSQDRGQETQYFGPGTRLLVL.

This clone was picked up a small number of times. The V gene is TRBV28, the J gene TRBJ2-7; D may be TRBD1 (5 bases). Germline CDR1 is MDHEN and CDR2 is SYDVKM. The CDR3 extends over 15 amino acids. The ends were cut back, 4 bases at V and 0 bases at J, with 13 bases in the middle. CDR3 sequence reads: CASSSSTDVSYEQYF. Written as DNA, the CDR3 is TGTGCCAGCAGTTCGTCGACAGATGTCTCCTACGAGCAGTACTTC. The whole variable domain, remainder taken from reference TRBV28 and TRBJ2-7, is DVKVTQSSRYLVKRTGEKVFLECVQDMDHENMFWYRQDPGLGLRLIYFSYDVKMKEKGDIPEGYSVSREKKERFSLILESASTNQTSMYLCASSSSTDVSYEQYFGPGTRLTVT.

The CDR3 bases are TGTGCCAGCAGCCAATTGGAGTCAACGGGGGGGAGCTACGAGCAGTACTTC. Translation: CASSQLESTGGSYEQYF. The rearrangement links TRBV14 to TRBJ2-7; 8 bases align to TRBD2. The length of the CDR3 is 17 residues. Germline CDR1 and CDR2: SGHDN and FVKESK. The V and J ends lost 2 bases and 3 bases, in that order; junction bases with no gene match: 12.

This chain joins TRBV7-8 and TRBJ2-7; D is perhaps TRBD1 (6 bases). The V end was cut by 5 bases, the J end by 7 bases, with 21 bases between. The CDR3 totals 15 residues. Germline loops: CDR1 SGHVS, CDR2 FQNEAQ. The CDR3 nucleotides read TGTGCCAGCAGCCCAAGGACGGGACACCCCGAAGAGCAGTACTTC. Its protein is CASSPRTGHPEEQYF.

The V call is TRBV6-5, the J call TRBJ2-1, with 10 bases identical to TRBD2. This CDR3 comprises 15 residues. Trimming at V came to 0 bases and at J to 8 bases, leaving 4 bases not matched to a gene. Per germline, CDR1 MNHEY and CDR2 SVGAGI. CDR3 sequence (DNA): TGTGCCAGCAGTTACTCGCTAGCGGGAGTGCATGAGCAGTTCTTC. Translation: CASSYSLAGVHEQFF.

This clone was seen only a few times. The J gene is TRBJ1-4, the V gene TRBV29-1; D is unclear. Germline CDR1 SQVTM, CDR2 ANQGSEA. The CDR3 contains 13 residues. Trimming cost V 5 bases and J 8 bases, with 15 bases left between them. The DNA for the CDR3 is TGCAGCGTTTTATCCGAGAGAAGGGAAAAACTGTTTTTT. This translates into CSVLSERREKLFF.

This sequence joins TRBV2 and TRBJ2-5; D not certain. This CDR3 region has 12 residues. Germline lookup yields CDR1 SNHLY and CDR2 FYNNEI. V was shortened by 8 bases and J by 5 bases, with 12 bases between the two germline ends. The CDR3 region is CASGGRRETQYF. Written as DNA, the CDR3 is TGTGCCAGCGGTGGGCGACGCGAGACCCAGTACTTC.

In its sample, this clone was seen a few times. The rearrangement joins TRBV7-2 to TRBJ2-4, with D possibly TRBD2 on 6 matching bases. In germline, CDR1 is SGHTA, CDR2 FQGNSA. V dropped 5 bases and J dropped 4 bases, with 12 bases sitting between them. This CDR3 has 14 amino acids. The CDR3 bases are TGTGCCAGCAGCCCCGGAGGGGTAAAAAACATTCAGTACTTC. Translating it yields CASSPGGVKNIQYF.

This clone was observed once. The chain joins TRBV29-1 to TRBJ2-6, with TRBD1 as a possible D gene (6 bases). V was cut by 5 bases and J by 0 bases, with 14 bases left in between. Germline CDR1 and CDR2: SQVTM and ANQGSEA. This CDR3 is built from 16 residues. The CDR3 region is CSVNRETNSGANVLTF. The CDR3 DNA sequence: TGCAGCGTTAACAGGGAAACCAACTCTGGGGCCAACGTCCTGACTTTC.

This clone counts as medium-sized. The genes are TRBV7-8 and TRBJ1-2; 8 bases fit TRBD1. This CDR3 comprises 14 residues. J was trimmed by 7 bases and V by 5 bases; bases with no gene match: 9. Looked up from germline, CDR1 is SGHVS and CDR2 is FQNEAQ. The CDR3 DNA is TGTGCCAGCAGCCCACGCGACAGGGGAGGTGGCTACACCTTC. It codes for CASSPRDRGGGYTF.

This clone was detected only a few times. The chain employs TRBV7-2 and TRBJ2-5, with a possible D match to TRBD2 (5 bases). V was clipped by 2 bases and J by 4 bases, with 11 bases between them. The CDR3 length is 14 residues. CDR1 is SGHTA and CDR2 is FQGNSA in the germline V gene. The CDR3 coding sequence is TGTGCCAGCAGCTTAACTAGTACGGGAGAGACCCAGTACTTC. Protein: CASSLTSTGETQYF.

This clone was observed a handful of times. Additional DNA sequences in this sample encode the identical CDR3. The rearrangement uses TRBV29-1 and TRBJ2-1; D gene ambiguous. V was trimmed by 3 bases and J by 0 bases, leaving 6 bases between them. This CDR3 spans 13 amino acids. Looked up from germline, CDR1 is SQVTM and CDR2 is ANQGSEA. The CDR3 here is CSVESSSYNEQFF. CDR3 bases: TGCAGCGTTGAGTCTTCCTCCTACAATGAGCAGTTCTTC.

In its sample, this clone was seen a few times. The chain joins TRBV6-6 to TRBJ2-3; 8 positions match TRBD1. Per germline, CDR1 MNHNY and CDR2 SVGAGI (reference sequence). With 5 bases clipped from V and 1 base from J, the junction kept 5 bases outside the gene matches. The CDR3 covers 15 residues. The CDR3 is CASSKDRDRTDTQYF. CDR3 sequence (DNA): TGTGCCAGCAGTAAGGACAGGGACCGCACAGATACGCAGTATTTT.

This clone has ten or more counts. The rearrangement uses TRBV29-1 and TRBJ2-7; no reliable D call. Germline V gene data show CDR1 as SQVTM and CDR2 as ANQGSEA. CDR3 length equals 10 residues. Here the CDR3 DNA reads TGCAGAGCAGGATCCTACGAGCAGTACTTC. Translating gives CRAGSYEQYF.

The rearrangement joins TRBV20-1 to TRBJ2-3, with D unclear. This CDR3 region has 11 residues. In germline, CDR1 is DFQATT, CDR2 SNEGSKA (reference sequence). V was trimmed by 6 bases and J by 6 bases, leaving 10 bases between them. CDR3: CSAKREDTQYF. The CDR3 DNA sequence: TGCAGTGCCAAGCGAGAGGATACGCAGTATTTT.

This clone was seen only a few times. The chain recombines TRBV29-1 with TRBJ2-3, with 8 nucleotides matching TRBD2. The CDR3 length is 13 residues. The V segment lost 3 bases and the J segment 4 bases; nucleotides outside the gene matches: 3. The V gene's germline CDR1 is SQVTM and CDR2 ANQGSEA. The CDR3 loop is CSVDPGGADTQYF. The DNA for the CDR3 is TGCAGCGTTGACCCGGGGGGGGCAGATACGCAGTATTTT.

This chain joins TRBV5-1 and TRBJ2-5; 7 bases line up with TRBD1. This CDR3 is built from 14 residues. Germline CDR1 reads SGHRS; CDR2 reads YFSETQ. Losses at the gene ends were 3 bases for V and 5 bases for J; bases not matched to a gene: 7. The CDR3: CASSSGQLRETQYF. CDR3 DNA: TGCGCCAGCAGCTCGGGACAGTTAAGGGAGACCCAGTACTTC.

In its sample, this clone was seen once. The rearrangement joins TRBV20-1 to TRBJ1-1; D ambiguous. From germline, CDR1 is DFQATT and CDR2 SNEGSKA (reference sequence). The length of the CDR3 is 11 residues. V was shortened by 6 bases and J by 8 bases, with 13 bases between the two germline ends. The CDR3 bases are TGCAGTGCAGCTCGGAGGGTAGAAGCTTTCTTT. Protein product: CSAARRVEAFF.

This clone has just a few counts. This chain uses TRBV19 with TRBJ2-5; 10 positions agree with TRBD2. This CDR3 comprises 14 residues. Germline V gene data show CDR1 as LNHDA and CDR2 as SQIVND (reference sequence). V dropped 6 bases and J dropped 1; count of bases not matched to a gene: 2. The CDR3 coding sequence is TGTGCCAGTAGAGGACTAGCGGCCCAAGAGACCCAGTACTTC. It translates to CASRGLAAQETQYF.

V usage is TRBV5-1 and J usage is TRBJ2-4; D might be TRBD2 (7 bases). Trimming cost V 0 bases and J 6 bases, with 10 bases left between them. The CDR3 is made up of 14 amino acids. Germline CDR1 reads SGHRS; CDR2 reads YFSETQ. The CDR3 reads CASSLDREGNIQYF. In nucleotides, the CDR3 is TGCGCCAGCAGCTTGGACAGGGAGGGAAACATTCAGTACTTC.

The gene calls are TRBV5-1 and TRBJ2-7, with 8 bases that match TRBD1. CDR3 length: 13 residues. V was pared by 4 bases and J by 2 bases, with 2 bases of the junction left unmatched. Germline V gives CDR1 SGHRS, CDR2 YFSETQ. In DNA form, the CDR3 reads TGCGCCAGCAGCGAGACAGGGGCCTACGAGCAGTACTTC. It is translated as CASSETGAYEQYF.

The chain links TRBV29-1 to TRBJ2-7; D is unclear. The CDR3 has 15 amino acids. Between the trimmed V and J ends, which lost 4 bases and 0 bases, there was a span of 16 bases. Germline values: CDR1 SQVTM, CDR2 ANQGSEA. CDR3 in DNA: TGCAGCGTTGCCGCGCGGTGGACCAGCTCCTACGAGCAGTACTTC. As protein: CSVAARWTSSYEQYF.

In this sample, this clone turned up a few times. V and J are TRBV29-1 and TRBJ2-1, with 7 bases that match TRBD2. V lost 7 bases, J lost 7 bases, and 10 bases stayed unmatched. Germline CDR1 and CDR2: SQVTM and ANQGSEA. There are 13 residues in the CDR3. The CDR3 bases are TGCAGCGCAACTAGCGAACTAGGTAATGAGCAGTTCTTC. It codes for CSATSELGNEQFF.

V usage is TRBV4-1 and J usage is TRBJ2-3; D may be TRBD1 or TRBD2 (5 bases each). CDR3 length: 15 residues. Looked up from germline, CDR1 is MGHRA and CDR2 is YSYEKL. V lost 2 bases, J lost 1 base, and 10 bases lay in between. The DNA of the CDR3 is TGCGCCAGCAGCCAACGGGGCTTCGGCACAGATACGCAGTATTTT. It encodes CASSQRGFGTDTQYF.

This chain joins TRBV7-2 and TRBJ1-2, with D uncertain. V was pared by 1 base and J by 0 bases, with 6 bases between. The CDR3 spans 14 residues. Germline assignment: CDR1 SGHTA and CDR2 FQGNSA. The CDR3 bases are TGTGCCAGCAGCTTAGAGGGTACTAACTATGGCTACACCTTC. Amino acids: CASSLEGTNYGYTF.

The chain uses TRBV4-2 and TRBJ2-1; a possible D gene is TRBD2 (6 bases). Trimming stripped 0 bases from V and 5 bases from J, with 11 bases between. The germline V gene encodes CDR1 LGHNA and CDR2 YNFKEQ. The CDR3 is made up of 15 amino acids. The chain's CDR3 is CASSQERRENNEQFF. The CDR3 DNA reads TGTGCCAGCAGCCAAGAAAGGCGGGAAAACAATGAGCAGTTCTTC.

The rearrangement joins TRBV5-1 to TRBJ2-1; D might be TRBD1 (6 bases). V was trimmed by 0 bases and J by 2 bases, leaving 6 bases between them. The CDR3 loop spans 14 amino acids. Germline V gene data show CDR1 as SGHRS and CDR2 as YFSETQ. CDR3: CASSLGDTYNEQFF. CDR3 nucleotide sequence: TGCGCCAGCAGCTTGGGGGACACCTACAATGAGCAGTTCTTC.